This passage covers 22 T cell receptor beta chains from one sample sequenced in a study of shared clonotypes between healthy human individuals (dated by TCRdb to about 2020). Library construction relied on the immunoSEQ multiplex PCR assay. The clones in this table, taken by TCRdb from immuneACCESS, are in-frame only. Not every clone is retained; where verified, under half of the shortfall comes from an unresolved V gene, and the cause of the rest is unknown. This sample is represented by about 2.4 million clones; 93% of them were singletons. The ten largest clones take up approximately 0.35% of the sample. The sequenced material came from naive CD4+ T cells from PBMCs. The cell subset or site label of this sample denotes: CD45RA+ positively selected. Source of these receptors: a man between 18 and 35 years old in good health. Some clones in this sample may be carry-over from other donors' samples.

This sequence joins TRBV5-1 and TRBJ2-3; maybe TRBD2 (6 bases). The V gene's germline CDR1 is SGHRS and CDR2 YFSETQ. The ends were cut back, 4 bases at V and 2 bases at J, with 20 bases in the middle. The length of the CDR3 is 17 residues. The CDR3 nucleotides read TGCGCCAGCAGCACTCCCCCGGGGGTACAGATCACAGATACGCAGTATTTT. Protein product: CASSTPPGVQITDTQYF.

The rearrangement joins TRBV9 to TRBJ2-7, with a possible D match to TRBD2 (6 bases). Trimming cost V 4 bases and J 0 bases, with 14 bases left between them. Per germline, CDR1 SGDLS and CDR2 YYNGEE. This CDR3 has 15 amino acids. The CDR3 nucleotides read TGTGCCAGCAGCCCCCAGCGGGCAAGCTCCTACGAGCAGTACTTC. Protein: CASSPQRASSYEQYF.

The chain joins TRBV11-3 to TRBJ2-7; D is tentatively TRBD1 or TRBD2 (5 bases each). The ends were cut back, 5 bases at V and 7 bases at J, with 15 bases in the middle. The CDR3 has 13 residues. The germline gives CDR1 SGHNT, CDR2 YENEEA. The CDR3 protein is CASSHGAEGEQYF. DNA for the CDR3: TGTGCCAGCAGCCACGGGGCCGAGGGAGAGCAGTACTTC.

The rearrangement joins TRBV5-1 to TRBJ2-7; 10 bases map to TRBD1. The V gene's germline CDR1 is SGHRS and CDR2 YFSETQ. CDR3 length equals 15 residues. Germline trimming cut 3 bases from V and 4 bases from J; bases unmatched to any gene: 7. Here the CDR3 DNA reads TGCGCCAGCAGCTCGCTGACAGGGGGCGGTTACGAGCAGTACTTC. Residues: CASSSLTGGGYEQYF.

DNA of the CDR3: TGTGCCTGGAGTAAGGGACAGGGAGGAGGCTACACCTTC. It translates to CAWSKGQGGGYTF. The rearrangement uses TRBV30 and TRBJ1-2; 9 bases are shared with TRBD1. Germline V gene data show CDR1 as GTSNPN and CDR2 as SVGIG (reference sequence). Trimming cost V 2 bases and J 8 bases; bases outside gene matches: 6. The CDR3 has 13 amino acids.

The chain links TRBV5-1 to TRBJ1-1; D may be TRBD1 (5 bases). This CDR3 is built from 13 residues. V lost 4 bases and J 1 base, leaving 8 bases between the germline ends. CDR1 and CDR2 (germline): SGHRS, YFSETQ. CDR3 bases: TGCGCCAGCAGCGGGGACGGGAACACTGAAGCTTTCTTT. Translating it yields CASSGDGNTEAFF.

The chain employs TRBV10-3 and TRBJ1-1; maybe TRBD1 (5 bases). This CDR3 contains 17 residues. Trimming took off 2 bases at V and 4 bases at J, with 20 bases between the two ends. Germline assignment: CDR1 ENHRY and CDR2 SYGVKD. The CDR3 DNA follows: TGTGCCATCAGTGAGCCGCCTAATACCCAGGGTTCCACTGAAGCTTTCTTT. Translating gives CAISEPPNTQGSTEAFF.

The V call is TRBV15, the J call TRBJ2-7; tentatively, D is TRBD1 (6 bases). V lost 4 bases, J lost 0 bases, and 10 bases lay in between. This CDR3 region has 14 residues. The germline V gene encodes CDR1 LNHNV and CDR2 YYDKDF (reference sequence). In DNA form, the CDR3 reads TGTGCCACCAGCAACAGGGCCCGCTCCTACGAGCAGTACTTC. It specifies CATSNRARSYEQYF.

In this sample, this clone turned up once. The rearrangement joins TRBV6-6 to TRBJ2-5; D is perhaps TRBD1 (5 bases). The V end was cut by 5 bases, the J end by 4 bases, with 11 bases between. The CDR3 is made up of 13 amino acids. Germline lookup yields CDR1 MNHNY and CDR2 SVGAGI (reference sequence). CDR3 amino acids: CASSKGFGETQYF. CDR3 nucleotide sequence: TGTGCCAGCAGTAAGGGGTTCGGAGAGACCCAGTACTTC.

The chain uses TRBV28 and TRBJ1-3; D gene unclear. Germline CDR1 reads MDHEN; CDR2 reads SYDVKM. The CDR3 sequence is 14 residues long. V lost 4 bases and J 0 bases, leaving 7 bases between the germline ends. As DNA, the CDR3 is TGTGCCAGCAGTTCCCCTGTCTCTGGAAACACCATATATTTT. Its protein product is CASSSPVSGNTIYF.

This sequence joins TRBV27 and TRBJ1-1; no clear D. Germline loops: CDR1 MNHEY, CDR2 SMNVEV (reference sequence). The CDR3 consists of 13 residues. Trimming took 0 bases from V and 3 from J, leaving 5 bases between them. The chain's CDR3 is CASSLSGYTEAFF. The DNA for the CDR3 is TGTGCCAGCAGTTTATCGGGGTACACTGAAGCTTTCTTT.

The J gene is TRBJ1-2, the V gene TRBV30; TRBD1 is a possible D gene (5 bases). Germline V gene data show CDR1 as GTSNPN and CDR2 as SVGIG (reference sequence). Trimming took 4 bases from V and 4 from J, leaving 13 bases between them. The CDR3 extends over 13 amino acids. The CDR3 spells CAWTWGAGYGYTF. In nucleotides, the CDR3 is TGTGCCTGGACATGGGGCGCAGGCTATGGCTACACCTTC.

The chain links TRBV4-1 to TRBJ2-3; 9 bases match TRBD2. CDR3 length: 17 amino acids. The V gene end was trimmed by 1 base and the J gene end by 4 bases; junction bases not matched to a gene: 9. The germline CDR1 and CDR2 sequences are MGHRA and YSYEKL. The CDR3 bases are TGCGCCAGCAGCCAAGCTGGTGGCGGGGGGGGCCCAGATACGCAGTATTTT. Protein sequence: CASSQAGGGGGPDTQYF.

In regard to this clone: Other DNA sequences in the sample encode the same CDR3. The chain links TRBV7-2 to TRBJ2-3, with 7 bases aligning to TRBD2. Germline CDR1 is SGHTA and CDR2 is FQGNSA. The CDR3 sequence is 14 residues long. The ends lost 1 base at V and 6 bases at J; junction bases unmatched: 4. The CDR3 DNA follows: TGTGCCAGCAGCTTAGGACTAGCTGGGGATACGCAGTATTTT. It is translated as CASSLGLAGDTQYF.

This rearrangement joins TRBV7-9 to TRBJ2-5, with 10 bases fitting TRBD2. The V gene end was trimmed by 4 bases and the J gene end by 5 bases; junction bases not matched to a gene: 7. The germline gives CDR1 SEHNR, CDR2 FQNEAQ (reference sequence). This CDR3 contains 15 residues. The CDR3 spells CASSSTAGGAETQYF. The CDR3 region has the DNA TGTGCCAGCAGCTCTACAGCGGGAGGGGCGGAGACCCAGTACTTC.

The CDR3 coding sequence is TGTGCCAGCAGCCAGGGACGAGACCGTAATTCACCCCTCCACTTT. It is translated as CASSQGRDRNSPLHF. The V call is TRBV5-6, the J call TRBJ1-6, with D maybe TRBD1 (5 bases). Looked up from germline, CDR1 is SGHDT and CDR2 is YYEEEE. Trimming cost V 4 bases and J 6 bases, with 14 bases left between them. The CDR3 has 15 residues.

CDR3 loop: CASSSEPGSGGYTF. In nucleotides, the CDR3 is TGTGCCAGCAGCTCGGAGCCAGGGAGTGGTGGCTACACCTTC. The J gene is TRBJ1-2, the V gene TRBV7-3; tentatively, D is TRBD1 (5 bases). The CDR3 length is 14 residues. Trimming shortened V by 4 bases and J by 7 bases, and 16 bases separated the two germline ends. Per germline, CDR1 SGHTA and CDR2 FQGTGA.

This clone was seen just once. The chain is built from TRBV21-1 and TRBJ2-7. TRBV21-1 is given as a pseudogene. The CDR3 has 13 residues. For the CDR3, the DNA is TGTGCCAGCTCAATCTTTGTTTCCTACGAGCAGTACTTC. Its translation: CASSIFVSYEQYF.

The chain combines TRBV27 with TRBJ2-1; TRBD2 might be the D (6 bases). The ends were cut back, 3 bases at V and 7 bases at J, with 16 bases in the middle. Germline loops: CDR1 MNHEY, CDR2 SMNVEV (reference sequence). The CDR3 extends over 15 amino acids. DNA for the CDR3: TGTGCCAGCAGTTTGGGGGGATTTCGAGGAAATGAGCAGTTCTTC. Translating gives CASSLGGFRGNEQFF.

Details on this clone: This same CDR3 is encoded by further DNA sequences in the sample. The V call is TRBV18, the J call TRBJ2-5; D is ambiguous. CDR1 is KGHSH, CDR2 LQKENI, per germline. The CDR3 spans 13 residues. V was pared by 1 base and J by 1 base, with 4 bases between. Written as DNA, the CDR3 is TGTGCCAGCTCACCACTCGCCCAAGAGACCCAGTACTTC. This encodes CASSPLAQETQYF.

This chain joins TRBV6-1 and TRBJ1-2, with 8 bases matching TRBD1. The CDR3 runs to 12 residues. The trim removed 4 bases at V and 8 bases at J, leaving 3 bases unmatched. Germline CDR1 and CDR2: MNHNS and SASEGT. This chain's CDR3 is CASSGQGKGYTF. CDR3 coding DNA: TGTGCCAGCAGTGGACAGGGGAAGGGCTACACCTTC.

The chain joins TRBV27 to TRBJ2-7; the D gene is possibly TRBD2 (6 bases). V lost 5 bases to trimming and J lost 3 bases, with 17 bases between them. CDR1 is MNHEY, CDR2 SMNVEV, per germline (reference sequence). This CDR3 has 15 residues. DNA of the CDR3: TGTGCCAGCAGTCCCACGGGGGTTGAGGACTACGAGCAGTACTTC. This sequence encodes CASSPTGVEDYEQYF.